This TCR beta chain was identified during a study of T cell responses to AZD1222 COVID-19 vaccine (dated by TCRdb to the early 2020s). Describing the broader study: AZD1222 recipients whose second dose came at about 4 weeks and those whose second dose came at about 12 weeks were combined into one group, since spike-specific TCR depth and breadth did not differ between the two schedules. TCR sequencing was performed for 230 to 250 trial participants, of whom 200 to 220 were given two doses of AZD1222 and around 25 were given two doses of MenACWY control vaccine. Trial participants were enrolled into age subgroups of 18-55, 56-69 and 70-plus years, which contained around 140, 26 and 57 TCR-sequenced participants, respectively.

Taken from the germline V gene (reference sequence), the CDR1 and CDR2 loops are SGHKS and YYEKEE. The CDR3 numbers 15 residues from cysteine through phenylalanine. Only the CDR3 DNA stays, 45 bases, in frame from base 1. V gives up 2 bases and J gives up 5 bases, and the segment between their germline ends measures 13 bases. The CDR3 regions of human TCRbeta chains were analyzed by immunosequencing. The published analysis was carried out like this. TCRs in the repertoires were compared against a reference library of SARS-CoV-2-specific TCRs that had been generated with the MIRA antigen-specificity platform. Breadth was defined as the fraction of unique TCRs that were SARS-CoV-2-associated, and depth was defined as the fraction of total T cells that were SARS-CoV-2-associated. Each spike-specific TCR was assigned to its reactive spike region and to a CD4 or CD8 class using the MIRA data. Log10-transformed breadth and depth values were compared by one-way ANOVA with Sidak's multiple comparisons tests. TCRdb holds this immuneACCESS table with in-frame rearrangements only. Some clones are missing; in checked studies, unresolved V genes explain under half, and the rest has no known cause. D and trimming come from the DNA, and the V and J calls and clone size come from that table. This sample holds more than 100,000 clones; 75% to 90% were observed only once. Of the sample, roughly 22% is held by the ten largest clones.

This clone turned up a few times. Its antigen is currently not known. No much larger clonotype is one base removed from it; base qualities were not supplied. Taken with the paper, the label for time point translates to: baseline before first vaccination. Vaccinee samples came from UK trials COV001 and COV002, including a single-blind randomized controlled phase 2/3 trial of AZD1222 (ChAdOx1 nCoV-19) in healthy adults. For TCRbeta chain sequencing, PBMC samples from trial participants were taken at day 0 and at day 28 after the second dose. What the authors observed across the whole study: After two AZD1222 doses, both the breadth and the depth of spike-specific TCRs were significantly higher than at day 0 and than in MenACWY recipients. Because no day 14 peak-response samples were available, the repertoires could be characterized only after the peak T cell response. Epitopes outside the regions mutated in the B.1.351 and B.1.1.7 variants were reportedly recognized by nearly half of the unique spike-specific TCRs. Participants were mostly white British, with more females than males. The authors suggested clonal diversity may have been underestimated. Conclusions about previously exposed vaccinees are limited because only five to seven AZD1222 recipients were SARS-CoV-2 seropositive at baseline. CD4 TCRs associated with the vaccine covered the entire spike protein, and the dominant responses were in regions 160-218 and 743-854. In the small 56-69-year group, the increase in depth fell short of significance, most likely because of low power.

This chain joins TRBV5-5 to TRBJ2-2; TRBD2 is possibly the D segment (6 matching bases). This receptor was identified in an adult in good health. The source was peripheral blood, collected on day 0 of AZD1222 vaccination. The CDR3 reads as follows: CASSLGPAGTGELFF. The DNA sequence is given as TGTGCCAGCAGCTTAGGGCCCGCGGGGACCGGGGAGCTGTTTTTT.